A few counts support the clone carrying this T cell receptor (beta chain). The antigen is undetermined. The germline V gene has CDR1 SNHLY and CDR2 FYNNEI. Trimming cost V 7 bases and J 4 bases, with 20 bases left between them. The CDR3 covers 15 residues. Treatment of any kind had been given to no patient before thyroid surgery. Source study methods: Variation in CDR3 across clinicopathological groups served as the basis for constructing a distant-metastasis classifier in papillary thyroid cancer. With MiXCR, TCRdb reprocessed the PCR reads. The authors' filters were not applied to this entry. Counted here are about 27,000 clones, approximately 13% occurring once; the ten biggest clones make up 4.5% to 6%. This record comes from a study of metastatic and nonmetastatic thyroid tumors. Study-level background: Repertoire data that came from the blood and tumor or nodule tissue of malignant and benign thyroid patients were compared. Study-wide points: Significantly higher TCR beta diversity was reportedly seen in malignant thyroid tumors than benign nodules, in blood and tumor.

The source of this sequence is a female donor with papillary thyroid cancer or a benign thyroid nodule (not recorded which). Some clones in this sample may be carry-over from other donors' samples. V gene TRBV2 combines with J gene TRBJ2-7, with D possibly matching TRBD2 (5 bases). Material for sequencing was blood. CDR3 protein: CASMRVGGQAYEQYF. The CDR3 region has the DNA TGTGCCAGCATGAGGGTAGGCGGCCAGGCGTACGAGCAGTACTTC. Based on the CDR3 plus reference TRBV2 and TRBJ2-7, the full variable domain is EPEVTQTPSHQVTQMGQEVILRCVPISNHLYFYWYRQILGQKVEFLVSFYNNEISEKSEIFDDQFSVERPDGSNFTLKIRSTKLEDSAMYFCASMRVGGQAYEQYFGPGTRLTVT.